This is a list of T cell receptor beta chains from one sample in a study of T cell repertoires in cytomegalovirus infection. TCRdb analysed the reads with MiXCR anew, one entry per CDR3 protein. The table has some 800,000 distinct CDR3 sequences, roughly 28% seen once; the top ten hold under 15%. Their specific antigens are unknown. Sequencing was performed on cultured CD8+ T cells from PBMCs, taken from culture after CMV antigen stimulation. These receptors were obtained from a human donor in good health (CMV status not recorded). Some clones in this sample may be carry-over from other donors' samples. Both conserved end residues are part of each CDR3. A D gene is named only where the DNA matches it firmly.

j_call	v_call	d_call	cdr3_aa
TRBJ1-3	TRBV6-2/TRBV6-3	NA	CASSYSLWRADSSGNTIYF
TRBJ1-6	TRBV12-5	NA	CASGSEPGILSYNSPLHF
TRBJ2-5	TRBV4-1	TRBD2	CASSQDRRRTSVTLETQYF
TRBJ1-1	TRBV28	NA	CATSRDPFILDTEAFF
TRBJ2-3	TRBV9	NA	CASSVEGGGSGTDTQYF
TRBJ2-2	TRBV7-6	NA	CASSTVGAGAGTGELFF
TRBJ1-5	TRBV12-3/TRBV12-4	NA	CASSLAWGRESNQPQHF
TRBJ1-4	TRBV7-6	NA	CASSLEGTLGEKLFF
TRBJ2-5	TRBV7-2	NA	CASSHLGRDAGPQETQYF
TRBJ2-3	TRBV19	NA	CASSIRWGSRTDTQYF
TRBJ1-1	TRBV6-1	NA	CASSESLGAPPVVMSTEAFF
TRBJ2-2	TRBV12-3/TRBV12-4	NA	CVSSLLAGRGYTGELFF
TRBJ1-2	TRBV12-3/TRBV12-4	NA	CASTPGSPANYGYTF
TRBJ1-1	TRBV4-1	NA	CASRLRLNTEAFF
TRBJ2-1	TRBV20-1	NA	CSAVLGDEQFF
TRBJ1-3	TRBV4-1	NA	CASSPVGGNTIYF
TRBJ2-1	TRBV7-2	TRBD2	CASSLNGGALNEQFF
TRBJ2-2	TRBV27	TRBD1	CASSPLDRVSNTGELFF
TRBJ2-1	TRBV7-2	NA	CASSLAGTTVHNEQFF
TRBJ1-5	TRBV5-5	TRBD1	CASSRLELTGGKGQPQHF
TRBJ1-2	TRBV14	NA	CASSGRTDPVYYGYTF
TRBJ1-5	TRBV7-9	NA	CASSSERQQPQHF
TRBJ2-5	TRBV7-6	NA	CASSLISSAQETQYF
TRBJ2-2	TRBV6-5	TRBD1	CASSYSIQGSTGELFF
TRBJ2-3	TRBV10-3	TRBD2	CATLAVSTDTQYF
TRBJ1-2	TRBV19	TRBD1	CASIPGTDYGYTF
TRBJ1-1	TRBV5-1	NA	CASSFWGTTEAFF
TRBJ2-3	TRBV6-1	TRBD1	CAGSSDRVTDTQYF
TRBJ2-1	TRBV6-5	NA	CASSSTATPYNEQFF
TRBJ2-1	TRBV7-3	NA	CASSLTAGHEQFF
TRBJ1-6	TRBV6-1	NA	CASCGQLINSPPHF
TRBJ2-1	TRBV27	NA	CASSLPGDSHNEQFF
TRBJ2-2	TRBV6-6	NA	CASSYSNYKDGELFF
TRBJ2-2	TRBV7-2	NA	CASRAGGAGELFF
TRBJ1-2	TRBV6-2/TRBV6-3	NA	CASSYGLPGGYTF
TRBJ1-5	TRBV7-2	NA	CASSLVGGGGNQPQHF
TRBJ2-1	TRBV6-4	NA	CASSAGDRNEQFF
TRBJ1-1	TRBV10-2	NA	CASSADTEAFF
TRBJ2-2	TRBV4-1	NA	CASSPLGGPRPTNTGELFF
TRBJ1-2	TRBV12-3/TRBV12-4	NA	CASSYSTERLNYGYTF
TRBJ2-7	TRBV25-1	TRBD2	CATRGLAGGKSYEQYF
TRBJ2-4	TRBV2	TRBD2	CASSDPGLAGNAKNIQYF
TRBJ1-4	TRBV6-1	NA	CASSEVVSDEKLFF
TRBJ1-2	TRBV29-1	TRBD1	CSVGTGVDYGYTF
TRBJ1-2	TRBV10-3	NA	CAISEPPTGVPERTVNYGYTF
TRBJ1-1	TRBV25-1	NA	CASSDTALEAFF
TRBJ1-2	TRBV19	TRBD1	CASSMGQSEPFYGYTF
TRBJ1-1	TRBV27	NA	CASSLIRTRNTEAFF
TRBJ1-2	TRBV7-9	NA	CASSSTGTNYGYTF
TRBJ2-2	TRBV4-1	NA	CASSQERRYGDTGELFF
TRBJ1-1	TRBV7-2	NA	CASSLYGGMDTEAFF
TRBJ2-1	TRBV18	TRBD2	CASSLSTSGGYEQFF
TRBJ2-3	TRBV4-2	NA	CASSQARGHHLTDTQYF
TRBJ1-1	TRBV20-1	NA	CSAYATEWARFEAFF